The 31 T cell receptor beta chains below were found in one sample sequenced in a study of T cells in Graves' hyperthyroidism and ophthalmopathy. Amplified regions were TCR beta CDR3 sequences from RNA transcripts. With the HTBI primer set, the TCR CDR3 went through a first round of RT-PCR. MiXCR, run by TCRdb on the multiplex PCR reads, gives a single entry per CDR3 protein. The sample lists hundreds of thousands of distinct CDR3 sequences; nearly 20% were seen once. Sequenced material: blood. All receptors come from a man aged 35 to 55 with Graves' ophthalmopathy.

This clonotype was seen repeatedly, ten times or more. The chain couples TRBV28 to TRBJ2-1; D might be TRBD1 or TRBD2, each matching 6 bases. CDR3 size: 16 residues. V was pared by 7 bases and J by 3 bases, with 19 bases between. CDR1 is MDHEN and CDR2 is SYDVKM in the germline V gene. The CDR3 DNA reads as TGTGCCAGCACCCGTCGGAGGGGACAAATCTACAATGAGCAGTTCTTC. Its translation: CASTRRRGQIYNEQFF.

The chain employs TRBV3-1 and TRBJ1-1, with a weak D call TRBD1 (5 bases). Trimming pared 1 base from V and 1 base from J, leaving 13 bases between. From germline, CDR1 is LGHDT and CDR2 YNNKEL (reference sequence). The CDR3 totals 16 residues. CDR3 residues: CASSQVGKGSNTEAFF. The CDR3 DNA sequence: TGTGCCAGCAGCCAAGTAGGAAAGGGGTCGAACACTGAAGCTTTCTTT.

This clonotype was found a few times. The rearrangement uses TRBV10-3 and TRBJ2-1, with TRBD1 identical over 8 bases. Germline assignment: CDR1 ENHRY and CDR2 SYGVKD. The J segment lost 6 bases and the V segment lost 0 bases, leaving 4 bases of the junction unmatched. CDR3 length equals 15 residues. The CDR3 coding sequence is TGTGCCATCAGTGAGTCGGACAGGGCCGTCAATGAGCAGTTCTTC. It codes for CAISESDRAVNEQFF.

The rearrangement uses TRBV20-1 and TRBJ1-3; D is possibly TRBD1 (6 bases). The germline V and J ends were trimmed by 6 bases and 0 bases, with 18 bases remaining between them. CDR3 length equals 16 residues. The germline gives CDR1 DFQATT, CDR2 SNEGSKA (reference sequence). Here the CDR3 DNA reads TGCAGTGCCCGACAGGCCGACGGGGTCTCTGGAAACACCATATATTTT. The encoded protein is CSARQADGVSGNTIYF.

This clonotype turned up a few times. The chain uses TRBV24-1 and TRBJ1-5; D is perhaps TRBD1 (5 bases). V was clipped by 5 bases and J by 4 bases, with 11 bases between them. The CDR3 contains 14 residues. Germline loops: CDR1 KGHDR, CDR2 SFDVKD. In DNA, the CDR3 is TGTGCCACCAGTGGGGGCAGGGTTAATCAGCCCCAGCATTTT. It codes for CATSGGRVNQPQHF.

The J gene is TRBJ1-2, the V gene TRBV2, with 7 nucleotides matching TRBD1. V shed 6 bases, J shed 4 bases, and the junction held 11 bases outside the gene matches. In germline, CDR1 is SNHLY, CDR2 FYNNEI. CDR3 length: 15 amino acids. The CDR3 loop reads CASRESGGGFYGYTF. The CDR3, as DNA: TGTGCCAGCAGAGAATCAGGGGGTGGCTTCTATGGCTACACCTTC.

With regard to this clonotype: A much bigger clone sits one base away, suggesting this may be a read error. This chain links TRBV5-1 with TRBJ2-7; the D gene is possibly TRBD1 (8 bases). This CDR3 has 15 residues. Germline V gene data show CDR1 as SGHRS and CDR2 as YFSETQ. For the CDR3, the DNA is TGCGCCAGCAGCCGAGCGGGACAGGTCTCCCACGAGCAGTACTTC. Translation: CASSRAGQVSHEQYF.

In DNA form, the CDR3 reads TGTGCCAGCAGCTTAGTGGTCAGGAGTACCTACGAGCAGTACTTC. This translates into CASSLVVRSTYEQYF. The chain recombines TRBV7-8 with TRBJ2-7; D ambiguous. Per the germline V gene, CDR1 is SGHVS and CDR2 is FQNEAQ. V gave up 1 base and J gave up 2 bases, with 12 bases separating them. This CDR3 has 15 residues.

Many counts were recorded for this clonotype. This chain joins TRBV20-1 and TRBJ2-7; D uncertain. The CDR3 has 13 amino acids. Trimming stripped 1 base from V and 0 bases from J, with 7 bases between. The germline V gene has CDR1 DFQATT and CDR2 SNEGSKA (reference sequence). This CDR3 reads CSARAGSSYEQYF. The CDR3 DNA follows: TGCAGTGCTAGAGCGGGCAGCTCCTACGAGCAGTACTTC.

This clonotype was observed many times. The CDR3, as DNA: TGTGCCAGCAGTTTATCAGGGGGACGTAATCAGCCCCAGCATTTT. This sequence encodes CASSLSGGRNQPQHF. The rearrangement uses TRBV27 and TRBJ1-5, with D perhaps matching TRBD1 (6 bases). Germline CDR1 reads MNHEY; CDR2 reads SMNVEV (reference sequence). The CDR3 is made up of 15 amino acids. Deletions cut 0 bases from V and 4 bases from J, with 10 bases between.

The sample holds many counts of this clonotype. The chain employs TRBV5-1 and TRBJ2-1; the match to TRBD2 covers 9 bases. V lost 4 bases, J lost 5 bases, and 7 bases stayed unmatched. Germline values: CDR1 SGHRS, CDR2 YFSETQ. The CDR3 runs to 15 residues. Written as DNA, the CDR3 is TGCGCCAGCAGCGAGATAGCGGGGGACCACAATGAGCAGTTCTTC. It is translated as CASSEIAGDHNEQFF.

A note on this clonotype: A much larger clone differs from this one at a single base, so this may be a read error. CDR3 sequence reads: CASGPTNRKGVYEQYF. The CDR3 region has the DNA TGTGCCAGCGGCCCCACGAACCGGAAGGGTGTATACGAGCAGTACTTC. The chain carries TRBV11-2 and TRBJ2-7; no firm D call. The CDR3 loop spans 16 amino acids. Germline V CDR1 and CDR2: SGHAT, FQNNGV. V shed 8 bases and J shed 4 bases, with 24 bases lying between them.

CDR3 sequence reads: CASSHLPGTSEADTQYF. The CDR3 region has the DNA TGTGCCAGCAGTCACCTCCCTGGCACTAGTGAGGCAGATACGCAGTATTTT. The chain recombines TRBV6-5 with TRBJ2-3; D possibly corresponds to TRBD2 (5 bases). The germline gives CDR1 MNHEY, CDR2 SVGAGI. The length of the CDR3 is 17 residues. Trimming stripped 5 bases from V and 4 bases from J, with 22 bases between.

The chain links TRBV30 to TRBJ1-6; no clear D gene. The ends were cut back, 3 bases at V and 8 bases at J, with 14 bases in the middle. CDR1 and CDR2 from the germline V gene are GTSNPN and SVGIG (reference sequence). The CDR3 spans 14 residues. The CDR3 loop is CAWRVGIRDSPLHF. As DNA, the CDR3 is TGTGCCTGGAGGGTCGGTATCCGGGATTCACCCCTCCACTTT.

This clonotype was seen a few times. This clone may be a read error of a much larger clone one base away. Here the CDR3 reads CASSLGQWNTEAFF. CDR3 bases: TGTGCCAGCAGCTTGGGACAGTGGAACACTGAAGCTTTCTTT. The chain is built from TRBV7-2 and TRBJ1-1, with 7 bases fitting TRBD1. Unmatched junction bases numbered 2, after V lost 3 bases and J lost 1 base. CDR3 length equals 14 residues. In germline, CDR1 is SGHTA, CDR2 FQGNSA.

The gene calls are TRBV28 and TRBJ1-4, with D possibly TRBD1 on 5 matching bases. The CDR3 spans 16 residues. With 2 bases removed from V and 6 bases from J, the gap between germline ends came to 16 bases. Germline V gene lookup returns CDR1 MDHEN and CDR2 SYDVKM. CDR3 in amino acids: CASSLPWGKGHEKLFF. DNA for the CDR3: TGTGCCAGCAGTTTACCATGGGGAAAGGGACATGAAAAACTGTTTTTT.

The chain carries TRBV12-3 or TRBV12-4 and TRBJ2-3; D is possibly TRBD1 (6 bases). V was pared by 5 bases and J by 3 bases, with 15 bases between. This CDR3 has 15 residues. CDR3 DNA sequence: TGTGCCAGCAGTCCCGGCAGGGGTCGTACAGATACGCAGTATTTT. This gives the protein CASSPGRGRTDTQYF.

As DNA, the CDR3 is TGTGCCAGCAGTTACGGGGGGCCAACTAATGAAAAACTGTTTTTT. It yields the protein CASSYGGPTNEKLFF. The V and J genes are TRBV6-5 and TRBJ1-4; TRBD1 is a possible D gene (6 bases). The CDR3 is made up of 15 amino acids. Germline V gene sequence: CDR1 MNHEY, CDR2 SVGAGI. V was trimmed by 2 bases and J by 0 bases, leaving 7 bases between them.

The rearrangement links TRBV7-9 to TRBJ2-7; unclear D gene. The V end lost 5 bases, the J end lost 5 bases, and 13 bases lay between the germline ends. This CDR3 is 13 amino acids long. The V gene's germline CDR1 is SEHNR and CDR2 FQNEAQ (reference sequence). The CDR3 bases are TGTGCCAGCAGCCGGAGCGAGACCCACGAGCAGTACTTC. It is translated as CASSRSETHEQYF.

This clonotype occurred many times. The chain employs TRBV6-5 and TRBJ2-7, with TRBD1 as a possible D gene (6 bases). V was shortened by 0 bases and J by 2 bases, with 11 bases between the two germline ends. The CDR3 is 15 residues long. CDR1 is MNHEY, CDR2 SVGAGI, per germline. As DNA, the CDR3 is TGTGCCAGCAGTTACTCACAGGGATCAGCCTACGAGCAGTACTTC. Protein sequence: CASSYSQGSAYEQYF.

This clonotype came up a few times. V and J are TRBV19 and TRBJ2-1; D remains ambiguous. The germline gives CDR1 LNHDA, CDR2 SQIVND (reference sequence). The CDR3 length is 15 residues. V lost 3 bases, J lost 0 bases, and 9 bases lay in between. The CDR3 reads CASSIGFSSYNEQFF. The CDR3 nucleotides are TGTGCCAGTAGTATTGGCTTCAGCTCCTACAATGAGCAGTTCTTC.

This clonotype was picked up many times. The CDR3: CASRTSSGGVAETQYF. For the CDR3, the DNA is TGTGCCAGCAGGACGTCAAGCGGGGGGGTCGCAGAGACCCAGTACTTC. The chain carries TRBV11-1 and TRBJ2-5, with 10 bases lining up with TRBD2. Germline trimming cut 6 bases from V and 4 bases from J; bases unmatched to any gene: 11. The CDR3 is 16 residues long. Germline lookup yields CDR1 SGHAT and CDR2 FQDESV (reference sequence).

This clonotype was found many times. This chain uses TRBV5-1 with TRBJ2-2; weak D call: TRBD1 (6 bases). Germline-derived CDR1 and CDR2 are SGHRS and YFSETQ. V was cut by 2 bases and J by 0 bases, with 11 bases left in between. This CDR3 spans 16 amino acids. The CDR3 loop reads CASSLTGTPNTGELFF. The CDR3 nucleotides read TGCGCCAGCAGCTTAACCGGGACACCGAACACCGGGGAGCTGTTTTTT.

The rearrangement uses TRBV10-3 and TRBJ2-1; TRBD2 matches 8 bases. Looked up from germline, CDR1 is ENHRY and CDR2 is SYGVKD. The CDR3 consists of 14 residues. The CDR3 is CTSAKRESYNEQFF. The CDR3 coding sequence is TGTACCAGTGCAAAGCGGGAGAGCTACAATGAGCAGTTCTTC.

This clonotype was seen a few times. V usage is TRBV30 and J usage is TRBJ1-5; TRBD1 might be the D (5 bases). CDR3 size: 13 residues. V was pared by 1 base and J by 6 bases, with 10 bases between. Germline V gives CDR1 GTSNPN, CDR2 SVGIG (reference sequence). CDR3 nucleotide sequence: TGTGCCTGGAGTGGGGCTGGGGGTCAGCCCCAGCATTTT. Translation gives CAWSGAGGQPQHF.

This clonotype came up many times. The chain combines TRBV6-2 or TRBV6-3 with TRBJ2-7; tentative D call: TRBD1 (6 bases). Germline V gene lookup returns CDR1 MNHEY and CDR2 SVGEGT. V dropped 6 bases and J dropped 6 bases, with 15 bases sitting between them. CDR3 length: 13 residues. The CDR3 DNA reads TGTGCCAGCAGCACTCGACAGGTCGGCGAGCAGTACTTC. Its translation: CASSTRQVGEQYF.

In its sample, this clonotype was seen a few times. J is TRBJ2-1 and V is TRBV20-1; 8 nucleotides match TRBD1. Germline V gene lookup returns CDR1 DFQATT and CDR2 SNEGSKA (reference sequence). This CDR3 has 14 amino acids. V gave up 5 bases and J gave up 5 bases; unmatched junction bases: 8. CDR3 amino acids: CSAPRGRSDNEQFF. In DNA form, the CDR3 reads TGCAGTGCTCCCAGGGGGCGGTCGGACAATGAGCAGTTCTTC.

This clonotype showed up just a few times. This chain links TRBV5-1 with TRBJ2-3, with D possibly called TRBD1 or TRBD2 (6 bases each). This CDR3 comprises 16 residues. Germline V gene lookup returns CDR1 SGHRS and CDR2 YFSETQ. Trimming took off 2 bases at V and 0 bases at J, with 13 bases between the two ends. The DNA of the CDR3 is TGCGCCAGCAGCTTTTACGGGGGCTCAAGCACAGATACGCAGTATTTT. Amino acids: CASSFYGGSSTDTQYF.

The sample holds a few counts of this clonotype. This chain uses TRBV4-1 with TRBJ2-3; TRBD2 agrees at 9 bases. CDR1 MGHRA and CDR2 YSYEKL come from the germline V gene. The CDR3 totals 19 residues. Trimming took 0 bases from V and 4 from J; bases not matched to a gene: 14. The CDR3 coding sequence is TGCGCCAGCAGCCAAGATCCTAGCGGGATGTTAGTAACCGCAGATACGCAGTATTTT. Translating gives CASSQDPSGMLVTADTQYF.

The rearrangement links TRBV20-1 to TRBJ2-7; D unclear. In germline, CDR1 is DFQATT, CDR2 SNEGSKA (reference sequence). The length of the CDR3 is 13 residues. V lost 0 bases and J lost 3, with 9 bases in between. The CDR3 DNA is TGCAGTGCTAGAGATCTGGTTCACTACGAGCAGTACTTC. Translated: CSARDLVHYEQYF.

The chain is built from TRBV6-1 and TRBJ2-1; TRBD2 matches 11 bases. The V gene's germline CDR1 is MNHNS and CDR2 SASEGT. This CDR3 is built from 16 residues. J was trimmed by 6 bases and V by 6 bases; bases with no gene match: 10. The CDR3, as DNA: TGTGCCAGCAGGCGCAGGGCACTAGCGGGAGTCAATGAGCAGTTCTTC. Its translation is CASRRRALAGVNEQFF.